One and the same sample provided the 5 T cell receptor beta chains below, sequenced in a study of blood T cell repertoires in COVID-19. TCRdb keeps only in-frame clones here, not all; method: immunoSEQ multiplex PCR. The sample comprises around 76,000 clones, more than 70% of which are singletons, and approximately 4.8% rests with the top ten. The sequencing sample was made of peripheral blood. Source of these receptors: a man aged 80 or over with acute or convalescent COVID-19.

This clone appeared once. The V call is TRBV4-3, the J call TRBJ2-2, with D possibly being TRBD1 (6 bases). CDR1 and CDR2 from the germline V gene are LGHNA and YSLEER. V gave up 0 bases and J gave up 5 bases, with 7 bases separating them. The CDR3 is 14 amino acids. The CDR3 is CASSQDRGTGELFF. In DNA form, the CDR3 reads TGCGCCAGCAGCCAAGACAGGGGTACCGGGGAGCTGTTTTTT.

This sequence joins TRBV3-1 (or the pseudogene TRBV3-2) and TRBJ1-2, with 8 positions matching TRBD1. Trimming removed 0 bases from V and 2 bases from J; junction bases left unmatched: 2. Germline V gene lookup returns CDR1 LGHDT and CDR2 YNNKEL (reference sequence). The CDR3 spans 15 residues. The CDR3 spells CASSQDDRGNYGYTF. CDR3 sequence (DNA): TGTGCCAGCAGCCAAGATGACAGGGGAAACTATGGCTACACCTTC.

The chain uses TRBV5-6 and TRBJ1-6; D is ambiguous. The V end was cut by 0 bases, the J end by 7 bases, with 8 bases between. Germline CDR1 is SGHDT and CDR2 is YYEEEE. The CDR3 spans 14 residues. The CDR3 region is CASSLALENSPLHF. The CDR3, as DNA: TGTGCCAGCAGCTTGGCCCTAGAAAATTCACCCCTCCACTTT.

This sequence joins TRBV28 and TRBJ2-7, with 10 bases that match TRBD2. J lost 3 bases, V lost 6 bases, and 8 bases had no gene match. Germline V gene data show CDR1 as MDHEN and CDR2 as SYDVKM. The CDR3 contains 15 residues. DNA of the CDR3: TGTGCCAGCAGCTCCCCAAGCGGGGGGGTCTACGAGCAGTACTTC. It encodes CASSSPSGGVYEQYF.

The rearrangement uses TRBV7-3 and TRBJ1-1; D uncertain. Germline CDR1 SGHTA, CDR2 FQGTGA. The CDR3 runs to 14 residues. The ends were cut back, 2 bases at V and 0 bases at J, with 7 bases in the middle. The CDR3 loop is CASSLVTVNTEAFF. DNA of the CDR3: TGTGCCAGCAGCTTAGTAACGGTGAACACTGAAGCTTTCTTT.